This T cell receptor (beta chain) was recovered during a study of spatial heterogeneity in lung cancer. Noted time point: sample taken at primary tumor resection. The donors, about 78 patients with untreated early-stage non-small cell lung cancer, provided the samples. Whole RNA from tumor, nontumor lung or frozen PBMC was sequenced unsorted. In TCRdb, the 5' RACE reads were re-called with MiXCR into one record per CDR3 protein. This sample has 45,000 to 55,000 distinct CDR3 sequences, with less than 5.5% found just once. This clonotype occurred many times. The CDR3 has 14 amino acids. V lost 5 bases to trimming and J lost 2 bases, with 9 bases between them. Germline V lookup: CDR1 SGHVS, CDR2 FNYEAQ.

The source was PBMCs, collected at surgery. This sequence originates from a male donor with early-stage non-small cell lung cancer. J is TRBJ1-4 and V is TRBV7-6; D gene unclear. The CDR3 region is CASSPPGTNEKLFF. CDR3 sequence (DNA): TGTGCCAGCAGCCCCCCGGGCACTAATGAAAAACTGTTTTTT.